These 27 T cell receptor beta chains were all obtained from the same sample, sequenced in a study of regulatory T cells in long-lasting Graves disease (dated by TCRdb to about 2021). The library was obtained by multiplex PCR. Sequencing was performed on an Illumina HiSeq 4000. To build TCR beta libraries, CDR3 regions were amplified by Arm-PCR using iRepertoire HTBI primers. TCRdb reran the public reads through fastp at Q25 and MiXCR, keeping productive beta chains. All rows with the same CDR3 protein become a single entry with the most common DNA and genes. A total of hundreds of thousands of distinct CDR3 sequences appear in this sample, approximately 15% of them only once. The top ten hold about 18% of the sample. The sample's time point label is to be understood as: newly diagnosed GD, antithyroid drugs for less than 3 months. For both TCR sequencing and RNA sequencing, RNA was extracted from PBMCs in TRIzol.

The same sample was also used in a study of T cells in Graves' hyperthyroidism and ophthalmopathy.

The starting material was peripheral blood mononuclear cells (PBMCs), obtained at new diagnosis, from a patient treated with antithyroid drugs. The receptors originated from a woman in her 30s with Graves disease. Donor details come from another sample of the same person, matched by shared clones.

The rearrangement uses TRBV2 and TRBJ2-1; possibly TRBD2 for D (6 bases). The length of the CDR3 is 14 residues. Trimming removed 5 bases from V and 9 bases from J, with 17 bases in between. CDR1 and CDR2 from the germline V gene are SNHLY and FYNNEI. Here the CDR3 reads CASSLRGQGSEQFF. CDR3 DNA: TGTGCCAGCAGTTTGCGGGGCCAAGGGAGTGAGCAGTTCTTC.

This CDR3 is CASSSLLGQGVGETQYF. The CDR3 DNA is TGTGCCAGCAGCTCCCTTCTGGGACAGGGGGTTGGAGAGACCCAGTACTTC. The chain combines TRBV3-1 with TRBJ2-5; 11 bases match TRBD1. CDR3 length: 17 amino acids. With 5 bases clipped from V and 4 bases from J, the junction kept 12 bases outside the gene matches. Germline CDR1 reads LGHDT; CDR2 reads YNNKEL (reference sequence).

This clonotype was seen at least ten times. The rearrangement links TRBV28 to TRBJ1-2; 7 nucleotides line up with TRBD1. V trimming: 8 bases; J trimming: 8 bases; junction bases outside the gene matches: 14. Germline CDR1 MDHEN, CDR2 SYDVKM. This CDR3 comprises 14 residues. The CDR3 here is CASQTGTMASGYTF. CDR3 coding DNA: TGTGCCAGCCAGACAGGGACTATGGCTTCAGGCTACACCTTC.

Regarding this clonotype: A much bigger clone sits one base away, suggesting this may be a read error. This sequence joins TRBV30 and TRBJ2-2; unclear D gene. V lost 2 bases and J 6 bases, leaving 7 bases between the germline ends. CDR1 is GTSNPN and CDR2 is SVGIG in the germline V gene (reference sequence). This CDR3 has 12 residues. In DNA form, the CDR3 reads TGTGCCTGGAGTAAATGGGCCGGGGAGCTGTTTTTT. Amino acids: CAWSKWAGELFF.

This clonotype has just a few counts. In nucleotides, the CDR3 is TGCGCCAGCAGCTCGGGGGGAACAGGGGTCGGCGAAAAACTGTTTTTT. This sequence encodes CASSSGGTGVGEKLFF. The J gene is TRBJ1-4, the V gene TRBV5-1, with 7 bases aligning to TRBD1. This CDR3 comprises 16 residues. After removal of 3 bases from V and 8 bases from J, the junction contained 13 bases not matched to a gene. Germline values: CDR1 SGHRS, CDR2 YFSETQ.

There are many counts of this clonotype. The gene calls are TRBV7-9 and TRBJ1-1; D possibly corresponds to TRBD1 (6 bases). V shed 3 bases and J shed 1 base, with 12 bases lying between them. The CDR3 is made up of 15 amino acids. CDR1 and CDR2 from the germline V gene are SEHNR and FQNEAQ (reference sequence). CDR3 loop: CASSFRGLANTEAFF. CDR3 in DNA: TGTGCCAGCAGCTTTCGGGGGCTGGCGAACACTGAAGCTTTCTTT.

This sequence joins TRBV27 and TRBJ2-7, with D uncertain. V lost 3 bases and J lost 4, with 19 bases in between. The CDR3 contains 16 residues. CDR1 MNHEY and CDR2 SMNVEV come from the germline V gene (reference sequence). CDR3 loop: CASSFLRAPGQYEQYF. Written as DNA, the CDR3 is TGTGCCAGCAGTTTCTTAAGGGCACCTGGTCAGTACGAGCAGTACTTC.

This clonotype was counted at least ten times. The rearrangement joins TRBV7-2 to TRBJ1-2; D uncertain. Trimming pared 2 bases from V and 7 bases from J, leaving 11 bases between. The length of the CDR3 is 13 residues. The germline CDR1 and CDR2 sequences are SGHTA and FQGNSA. CDR3 amino acids: CASSLYSAGGYTF. The CDR3, as DNA: TGTGCCAGCAGCTTATACAGTGCCGGTGGCTACACCTTC.

This clonotype showed up many times. This CDR3 reads CASSIRPGQQAFF. CDR3 bases: TGTGCCAGCAGCATTAGGCCGGGACAGCAAGCTTTCTTT. The J gene is TRBJ1-1, the V gene TRBV28; 7 nucleotides align to TRBD1. This CDR3 region has 13 residues. CDR1 and CDR2 from the germline V gene are MDHEN and SYDVKM. V trimming: 6 bases; J trimming: 9 bases; junction bases outside the gene matches: 10.

Only a few counts were recorded for this clonotype. This rearrangement joins TRBV5-1 to TRBJ2-2, with no clear D. The CDR3 totals 15 residues. Per the germline V gene, CDR1 is SGHRS and CDR2 is YFSETQ. V was trimmed by 4 bases and J by 2 bases, leaving 12 bases between them. CDR3 DNA sequence: TGCGCCAGCAGCGTTCAGTTACCCAACACCGGGGAGCTGTTTTTT. This translates into CASSVQLPNTGELFF.

This clonotype has at least ten counts. The rearrangement joins TRBV12-3 or TRBV12-4 to TRBJ1-5; maybe TRBD1 (6 bases). The CDR3 covers 14 residues. Deletions cut 6 bases from V and 5 bases from J, with 14 bases between. CDR3 region: CASSPGQKHQPQHF. CDR3 bases: TGTGCCAGCAGCCCTGGACAGAAACATCAGCCCCAGCATTTT.

The chain recombines TRBV20-1 with TRBJ2-7; 9 nucleotides match TRBD1. V shed 2 bases, J shed 2 bases, and the junction held 4 bases outside the gene matches. This CDR3 is 14 amino acids long. Germline CDR1 DFQATT, CDR2 SNEGSKA (reference sequence). CDR3 DNA sequence: TGCAGTGCTAGACGGACAGGGGTTGCCTACGAGCAGTACTTC. Translating gives CSARRTGVAYEQYF.

As concerns this clonotype: Here the CDR3 omits its conserved ending phenylalanine or tryptophan, so a read error is the likely source. The chain recombines TRBV7-7 with TRBJ2-5, with D perhaps matching TRBD1 or TRBD2 (5 bases each). The CDR3 contains 13 residues. CDR1 and CDR2 from the germline V gene are SSHAT and FNYEAQ (reference sequence). CDR3 loop: CASSFQGVETQYL. The CDR3, as DNA: TGTGCTAGCAGCTTTCAGGGAGTCGAGACCCAGTACCTC.

This clonotype was picked up a small number of times. The chain joins TRBV2 to TRBJ2-5; 7 nucleotides agree with TRBD2. Germline CDR1 SNHLY, CDR2 FYNNEI. This CDR3 has 16 amino acids. Trimming at V came to 5 bases and at J to 5 bases, leaving 14 bases not matched to a gene. The CDR3 region has the DNA TGTGCCAGCAGTTGGGGGTCGGGGGGACCCCGGGAGACCCAGTACTTC. Encoded protein: CASSWGSGGPRETQYF. Combining the CDR3 with reference TRBV2 and TRBJ2-5 gives the whole variable domain EPEVTQTPSHQVTQMGQEVILRCVPISNHLYFYWYRQILGQKVEFLVSFYNNEISEKSEIFDDQFSVERPDGSNFTLKIRSTKLEDSAMYFCASSWGSGGPRETQYFGPGTRLLVL.

This clonotype was recorded at least ten times. The J gene is TRBJ1-1, the V gene TRBV5-1; 8 bases align to TRBD1. CDR3 size: 18 residues. Trimming cost V 5 bases and J 5 bases; bases outside gene matches: 20. Per the germline V gene, CDR1 is SGHRS and CDR2 is YFSETQ. In DNA form, the CDR3 reads TGCGCCAGCAGACAAACAACTCCGCGGACAGGGTTCGTGACTGAAGCTTTCTTT. This encodes CASRQTTPRTGFVTEAFF.

The table lists this clonotype with many counts. V usage is TRBV5-1 and J usage is TRBJ2-5; D not certain. Per germline, CDR1 SGHRS and CDR2 YFSETQ. The V end was cut by 0 bases, the J end by 5 bases, with 14 bases between. There are 15 residues in the CDR3. CDR3 bases: TGCGCCAGCAGCTTGGAACACCCACGAGCGGAGACCCAGTACTTC. This codes for CASSLEHPRAETQYF. Looking up the rest from reference TRBV5-1 and TRBJ2-5 gives the full variable domain: KAGVTQTPRYLIKTRGQQVTLSCSPISGHRSVSWYQQTPGQGLQFLFEYFSETQRNKGNFPGRFSGRQFSNSRSEMNVSTLELGDSALYLCASSLEHPRAETQYFGPGTRLLVL.

Concerning this clonotype itself: A much larger clone lies a single base off, so this may be a read error. J is TRBJ2-1 and V is TRBV7-2; 9 bases map to TRBD1. The length of the CDR3 is 15 residues. Germline assignment: CDR1 SGHTA and CDR2 FQGNSA. Trimming at V came to 5 bases and at J to 9 bases, leaving 11 bases not matched to a gene. The CDR3 loop reads CASSPRPGTGTEQFF. The CDR3 bases are TGTGCCAGCAGCCCCCGTCCCGGGACAGGGACTGAGCAGTTCTTC.

This clonotype appeared many times. This chain links TRBV20-1 with TRBJ2-7; possible D gene TRBD1, 6 bases. The V gene's germline CDR1 is DFQATT and CDR2 SNEGSKA (reference sequence). This CDR3 has 12 amino acids. Deletions cut 5 bases from V and 2 bases from J, with 10 bases between. In nucleotides, the CDR3 is TGCAGTGCTGGGACATCGGCCTACGAGCAGTACTTC. Translated, it gives CSAGTSAYEQYF.

This clonotype has more than one count but fewer than ten. This chain uses TRBV11-2 with TRBJ1-3; a weak D match, TRBD1 (5 bases). CDR3 length equals 14 residues. V lost 3 bases and J 4 bases, leaving 10 bases between the germline ends. CDR1 SGHAT and CDR2 FQNNGV come from the germline V gene. The CDR3 reads CASSFPTAGNTIYF. CDR3 nucleotides: TGTGCCAGCAGCTTTCCGACAGCAGGAAACACCATATATTTT. Drawing the rest from reference TRBV11-2 and TRBJ1-3, the complete variable domain is EAGVAQSPRYKIIEKRQSVAFWCNPISGHATLYWYQQILGQGPKLLIQFQNNGVVDDSQLPKDRFSAERLKGVDSTLKIQPAKLEDSAVYLCASSFPTAGNTIYFGEGSWLTVV.

This clonotype has at least ten counts. This sequence joins TRBV2 and TRBJ1-4; 8 positions agree with TRBD1. Per the germline V gene, CDR1 is SNHLY and CDR2 is FYNNEI. The CDR3 consists of 13 residues. V dropped 6 bases and J dropped 10; count of bases not matched to a gene: 7. CDR3 nucleotide sequence: TGTGCCAGCAGAACCCAGGGGGCCGGAAAACTGTTTTTT. Translating gives CASRTQGAGKLFF. Drawing the rest from reference TRBV2 and TRBJ1-4, the complete variable domain is EPEVTQTPSHQVTQMGQEVILRCVPISNHLYFYWYRQILGQKVEFLVSFYNNEISEKSEIFDDQFSVERPDGSNFTLKIRSTKLEDSAMYFCASRTQGAGKLFFGSGTQLSVL.

The chain links TRBV20-1 to TRBJ2-1; D possibly corresponds to TRBD2 (5 bases). The CDR3 covers 13 residues. The germline CDR1 and CDR2 sequences are DFQATT and SNEGSKA (reference sequence). The V gene lost 1 base and the J gene lost 1 base, with 5 bases spanning the gap. This CDR3 is CSARGRSYNEQFF. The CDR3 bases are TGCAGTGCTAGAGGGAGGTCCTACAATGAGCAGTTCTTC.

The rearrangement links TRBV5-6 to TRBJ2-3; unclear D gene. Germline V gene sequence: CDR1 SGHDT, CDR2 YYEEEE. Trimming left V 1 base short and J 6 bases short, with 15 bases between. The CDR3 loop spans 15 amino acids. The CDR3 bases are TGTGCCAGCAGCTTGCCCCAGGCAAGTGCGGATACGCAGTATTTT. It translates to CASSLPQASADTQYF.

A few counts support this clonotype. The chain links TRBV3-1 to TRBJ2-5, with D possibly TRBD2 on 5 matching bases. The CDR3 has 14 residues. Germline V gives CDR1 LGHDT, CDR2 YNNKEL (reference sequence). Trimming left V 4 bases short and J 4 bases short, with 13 bases between. The CDR3 nucleotides are TGTGCCAGCAGCCCTCTTCCGGCGGGAGAGACCCAGTACTTC. It yields the protein CASSPLPAGETQYF.

This clonotype was counted ten times or more. The genes are TRBV10-3 and TRBJ2-3; D is unresolved. Trimming left V 0 bases short and J 0 bases short, with 7 bases between. The CDR3 length is 15 residues. Germline assignment: CDR1 ENHRY and CDR2 SYGVKD. The CDR3 region is CAISESGGSTDTQYF. The CDR3 nucleotides are TGTGCCATCAGTGAGTCTGGCGGAAGCACAGATACGCAGTATTTT.

The CDR3 sequence: CASSPDTYGYTF. Written as DNA, the CDR3 is TGTGCCAGCAGCCCGGACACCTATGGCTACACCTTC. V usage is TRBV6-1 and J usage is TRBJ1-2; possible D gene TRBD1, 5 bases. V was clipped by 6 bases and J by 4 bases, with 9 bases between them. Germline V lookup: CDR1 MNHNS, CDR2 SASEGT. The CDR3 sequence is 12 residues long.

There are many counts of this clonotype. The chain recombines TRBV20-1 with TRBJ2-3, with a weak D call TRBD1 (6 bases). The CDR3 has 13 residues. V was shortened by 5 bases and J by 2 bases, with 11 bases between the two germline ends. CDR1 is DFQATT and CDR2 is SNEGSKA in the germline V gene (reference sequence). This CDR3 is CSAHQGPTDTQYF. The CDR3 nucleotides are TGCAGTGCTCATCAGGGGCCCACAGATACGCAGTATTTT.

The gene calls are TRBV5-5 and TRBJ2-5; no clear D gene. CDR1 and CDR2 from the germline V gene are SGHKS and YYEKEE (reference sequence). The CDR3 runs to 14 residues. Trimming pared 3 bases from V and 4 bases from J, leaving 13 bases between. The CDR3 region has the DNA TGTGCCAGCAGCTCCCCAGGTCAACTAGAGACCCAGTACTTC. As protein: CASSSPGQLETQYF.